The 2 T cell receptor beta chains presented below share a single source sample, sequenced in a study of T-cell memory formation after mild COVID-19. One entry per CDR3 protein results from TCRdb running MiXCR on the 5' RACE reads. The data hold 540,000 or so distinct CDR3 sequences, with roughly 22% observed a single time. The specimen was PBMCs or a T cell subset sorted from them (not recorded which). The receptor set was obtained from an adult woman who had mild COVID-19 (a few samples of this study predate the infection). Cell type and time point are not known.

V usage is TRBV2 and J usage is TRBJ1-1; 7 positions match TRBD1. Looked up from germline, CDR1 is SNHLY and CDR2 is FYNNEI. This CDR3 has 16 residues. The V segment lost 0 bases and the J segment 1 base; nucleotides outside the gene matches: 5. CDR3 residues: CASSEATRTGNTEAFF. The CDR3 coding sequence is TGTGCCAGCAGTGAAGCCACCCGGACAGGGAACACTGAAGCTTTCTTT.

This clonotype was recorded a few times. The chain carries TRBV4-3 and TRBJ2-7, with D possibly matching TRBD1 (5 bases). V dropped 6 bases and J dropped 4 bases, with 16 bases sitting between them. CDR1 and CDR2 from the germline V gene are LGHNA and YSLEER. The CDR3 runs to 14 residues. The DNA of the CDR3 is TGCGCCAGCAGTCAGGGCTCATCAGGGTACGAGCAGTACTTC. Protein: CASSQGSSGYEQYF.